Below are 18 T cell receptor beta chains sequenced from a single sample in a study of blood T cell repertoires in COVID-19. Assay: immunoSEQ multiplex PCR; the TCRdb copy retains only in-frame clones and omits some. Among some 230,000 clones, almost 85% were seen once, and the ten largest hold approximately 15%. The sample was PBMCs or T cells enriched from blood (not recorded which). All receptors derive from a man in his forties who had recovered from COVID-19.

The chain has TRBV28 and TRBJ1-6, with D maybe TRBD1 (6 bases). In germline, CDR1 is MDHEN, CDR2 SYDVKM. CDR3 length: 16 residues. Trimming removed 6 bases from V and 0 bases from J, with 12 bases in between. The CDR3 bases are TGTGCCAGCAGGATAACAGGGAGCTCCTATAATTCACCCCTCCACTTT. This codes for CASRITGSSYNSPLHF.

The CDR3 sequence: CASSPPRTEAFF. Here the CDR3 DNA reads TGTGCCAGCAGTCCCCCCCGTACTGAAGCTTTCTTT. V usage is TRBV28 and J usage is TRBJ1-1; D gene ambiguous. Germline CDR1 reads MDHEN; CDR2 reads SYDVKM. The V gene lost 5 bases and the J gene lost 5 bases, with 9 bases spanning the gap. This CDR3 region has 12 residues.

The chain is built from TRBV5-1 and TRBJ1-2; D is unclear. V was cut by 0 bases and J by 6 bases, with 12 bases left in between. The CDR3 loop spans 14 amino acids. CDR1 is SGHRS and CDR2 is YFSETQ in the germline V gene. The CDR3: CASSLGGRGDGYTF. CDR3 DNA sequence: TGCGCCAGCAGCTTGGGCGGCCGAGGTGATGGCTACACCTTC.

This chain connects TRBV6-5 to TRBJ2-7; D is uncertain. The CDR3 totals 13 residues. Germline-derived CDR1 and CDR2 are MNHEY and SVGAGI. Trimming shortened V by 3 bases and J by 3 bases, and 9 bases separated the two germline ends. CDR3 amino acids: CASSYNNNYEQYF. CDR3 nucleotide sequence: TGTGCCAGCAGTTATAACAACAACTACGAGCAGTACTTC.

The V call is TRBV7-9, the J call TRBJ1-2, with a weak D call TRBD1 (6 bases). This CDR3 spans 13 amino acids. Germline V lookup: CDR1 SEHNR, CDR2 FQNEAQ (reference sequence). Trimming took off 2 bases at V and 8 bases at J, with 12 bases between the two ends. CDR3 coding DNA: TGTGCCAGCAGCTTACAGGGGATCTACGGCTACACCTTC. It encodes CASSLQGIYGYTF.

The rearrangement joins TRBV5-1 to TRBJ2-3; 9 bases align to TRBD1. V shed 5 bases and J 10 bases; nucleotides not matched to a gene: 17. Germline-derived CDR1 and CDR2 are SGHRS and YFSETQ. This CDR3 region has 16 residues. The CDR3: CASRDPGQGTIGSQYF. CDR3 DNA sequence: TGCGCCAGCAGGGATCCGGGACAGGGAACGATCGGGTCGCAGTATTTT. Supplemented by reference TRBV5-1 and TRBJ2-3, the full variable domain reads KAGVTQTPRYLIKTRGQQVTLSCSPISGHRSVSWYQQTPGQGLQFLFEYFSETQRNKGNFPGRFSGRQFSNSRSEMNVSTLELGDSALYLCASRDPGQGTIGSQYFGPGTRLTVL.

V usage is TRBV2 and J usage is TRBJ1-4; a weak D match, TRBD1 (5 bases). V lost 7 bases and J lost 4, with 7 bases in between. CDR3 size: 12 residues. Germline V lookup: CDR1 SNHLY, CDR2 FYNNEI. The CDR3 nucleotides read TGTGCCAGCAACAGGCATAATGAAAAACTGTTTTTT. This translates into CASNRHNEKLFF.

The chain joins TRBV12-3 or TRBV12-4 to TRBJ2-7; TRBD1 aligns across 7 bases. This CDR3 contains 12 residues. Trimming removed 7 bases from V and 5 bases from J; junction bases left unmatched: 5. The CDR3 bases are TGTGCCAGCACCACAAGGGGGCACGAGCAGTACTTC. Its translation is CASTTRGHEQYF.

This clone was recorded a few times. V and J are TRBV19 and TRBJ1-5; TRBD1 matches at 7 bases. J was trimmed by 5 bases and V by 5 bases; bases with no gene match: 3. Per the germline V gene, CDR1 is LNHDA and CDR2 is SQIVND (reference sequence). The CDR3 is 13 residues long. The DNA of the CDR3 is TGTGCCAGTAGTTTTACAGGGGATCAGCCCCAGCATTTT. Protein: CASSFTGDQPQHF.

The chain links TRBV24-1 to TRBJ2-7, with a weak D call TRBD1 (6 bases). CDR1 and CDR2 (germline): KGHDR, SFDVKD. This CDR3 is 14 amino acids long. V lost 8 bases, J lost 3 bases, and 16 bases lay in between. The CDR3 nucleotides are TGTGCCACCATTCAGCGACAGGACCGCTACGAGCAGTACTTC. Translating it yields CATIQRQDRYEQYF.

The chain carries TRBV28 and TRBJ2-2; 16 nucleotides line up with TRBD2. Germline V gives CDR1 MDHEN, CDR2 SYDVKM. Unmatched junction bases numbered 8, after V lost 7 bases and J lost 6 bases. The CDR3 spans 17 residues. The CDR3 DNA reads TGTGCCAGCACCCTGGGACTAGCGGGAGGGCCCGCCGGGGAGCTGTTTTTT. It yields the protein CASTLGLAGGPAGELFF.

The J gene is TRBJ2-5, the V gene TRBV4-3; a weak D match, TRBD2 (5 bases). This CDR3 comprises 14 residues. Germline V gives CDR1 LGHNA, CDR2 YSLEER. V was cut by 0 bases and J by 3 bases, with 8 bases left in between. CDR3 residues: CASSQDEGEETQYF. CDR3 DNA sequence: TGCGCCAGCAGCCAAGATGAGGGTGAAGAGACCCAGTACTTC.

This clone was seen just once. The chain joins TRBV6-5 to TRBJ1-2, with 11 bases fitting TRBD1. V was pared by 0 bases and J by 5 bases, with 2 bases of the junction left unmatched. The CDR3 is made up of 15 amino acids. Per the germline V gene, CDR1 is MNHEY and CDR2 is SVGAGI. The CDR3 is CASSYSRDRGYGYTF. CDR3 DNA: TGTGCCAGCAGTTACTCCCGGGACAGGGGGTATGGCTACACCTTC.

The rearrangement joins TRBV29-1 to TRBJ2-1; 9 nucleotides match TRBD2. Germline V gene data show CDR1 as SQVTM and CDR2 as ANQGSEA. The CDR3 sequence is 13 residues long. The V and J ends lost 4 bases and 9 bases, in that order; junction bases with no gene match: 7. CDR3 DNA: TGCAGCGTTGCAGCGGGAGGTTGGAGTGAGCAGTTCTTC. It yields the protein CSVAAGGWSEQFF.

The chain employs TRBV3-1 (or the pseudogene TRBV3-2) and TRBJ1-2; the D gene is possibly TRBD1 (5 bases). V was pared by 1 base and J by 7 bases, with 19 bases between. This CDR3 is 16 amino acids long. Looked up from germline, CDR1 is LGHDT and CDR2 is YNNKEL (reference sequence). CDR3 sequence reads: CASSQVGGVFQGGYTF. The CDR3 nucleotides read TGTGCCAGCAGCCAAGTAGGTGGAGTTTTTCAGGGTGGCTACACCTTC.

V usage is TRBV6-5 and J usage is TRBJ2-2; TRBD2 is a possible D gene (6 bases). The V gene's germline CDR1 is MNHEY and CDR2 SVGAGI. The CDR3 is 15 residues long. The V end was cut by 6 bases, the J end by 6 bases, with 17 bases between. CDR3 loop: CASRPQGGRPGELFF. In DNA form, the CDR3 reads TGTGCCAGCAGACCCCAGGGAGGAAGGCCCGGGGAGCTGTTTTTT.

This clone was detected once. CDR3 nucleotide sequence: TGTGCCAGCAGTACGCGTTTACCCAACTACGAGCAGTACTTC. This encodes CASSTRLPNYEQYF. The V and J genes are TRBV28 and TRBJ2-7; unclear D gene. Trimming pared 5 bases from V and 3 bases from J, leaving 14 bases between. CDR1 is MDHEN, CDR2 SYDVKM, per germline. The CDR3 runs 14 residues.

V is TRBV28 and J is TRBJ2-2; 12 nucleotides align to TRBD2. The ends lost 4 bases at V and 1 base at J; junction bases unmatched: 4. Germline CDR1 MDHEN, CDR2 SYDVKM. CDR3 length equals 17 residues. The CDR3 DNA reads TGTGCCAGCAGTTCGGGGGGACTAGCGGGGAACACCGGGGAGCTGTTTTTT. Its protein product is CASSSGGLAGNTGELFF.